This is a list of T cell receptor beta chains from one sample in a study of blood T cell repertoires in COVID-19. The repertoire was sequenced with immunoSEQ multiplex PCR; TCRdb's copy has only in-frame clones and lacks some. The sample yields about 200,000 clones, 86% seen once. The sample consisted of PBMCs or T cells enriched from blood (not recorded which). These receptors were collected from a woman aged 30 to 39 who had been exposed to COVID-19. Both conserved end residues are trimmed from each CDR3.

V gene	J gene	CDR3 protein
TRBV4-2	TRBJ1-4	ASSQGQGAVTNEKLF
TRBV4-1	TRBJ1-2	ASSQHNPGGEYGYT
TRBV7-9	TRBJ1-1	ASSADSPGAF
TRBV10-2	TRBJ1-5	ASKRSRDNQPQH
TRBV19	TRBJ1-6	ASSHRQGPGFGPLH
TRBV29-1	TRBJ2-1	SVWTSYSEQF
TRBV6-5	TRBJ2-1	ASSSPSGGDNEQF
TRBV5-1	TRBJ2-1	ASTYQSSYNEQF
TRBV27	TRBJ2-1	ASRLIGQAAYNEQF
TRBV27	TRBJ2-3	ASSWILAGGPPSTDTQY
TRBV7-2	TRBJ1-2	ASSLGGSTYGYT
TRBV2	TRBJ2-7	ASSESLYEQY
TRBV9	TRBJ2-2	ASSGPDSANTGELF
TRBV5-1	TRBJ2-7	ASSLGGLPYEQY
TRBV5-1	TRBJ2-2	ASSLHRTGELF
TRBV15	TRBJ1-5	ATSNRDRGFQPQH
TRBV21-1	TRBJ2-7	ASLRGPEQY
TRBV15	TRBJ1-5	ATSRPGQGEQPQH
TRBV24-1	TRBJ2-5	ATSEGTGYKETQY
TRBV11-2	TRBJ1-1	ASSVTGGNTEAF
TRBV4-1	TRBJ2-7	ASSQDMAEPYEQY
TRBV25-1	TRBJ2-1	ASSEAGRNEQF
TRBV2	TRBJ2-7	ASSEFRTASYEQY
TRBV10-3	TRBJ1-2	AIPRTGWGYT
TRBV18	TRBJ2-4	ASSPSDRASTKNIQY
TRBV5-1	TRBJ1-1	ASREGATWNTEAF
TRBV5-1	TRBJ1-2	ASSLIPGTGENNYGYT
TRBV5-1	TRBJ1-1	ASSAGQKNTEAF
TRBV10-3	TRBJ2-3	AISESPADSQSTDTQY
TRBV7-9	TRBJ2-1	ASRRQGYPYNEQF
TRBV11-2	TRBJ2-6	ASSLVAGSNVLT
TRBV6-5	TRBJ2-7	ASRRQVGTYEQY
TRBV5-1	TRBJ1-1	ASSLGPGDTEAF
TRBV11-2	TRBJ1-4	ASATSEQGLLHEKLF
TRBV14	TRBJ2-5	ASSPPSGGAETQY
TRBV9	TRBJ2-3	ASSVSAGGQNTQY
TRBV5-1	TRBJ2-3	ASSYLAGGWSTQY
TRBV5-6	TRBJ2-7	ASSSNPYGAYEQY
TRBV30	TRBJ1-6	AWSPGQGTNSPLH
TRBV13	TRBJ2-3	ASSFRDRGDTQY
TRBV6-5	TRBJ1-1	ASSRARVGVSAF
TRBV14	TRBJ1-1	ASSLTGGYTEAF
TRBV4-2	TRBJ1-4	ASRPSGGSEKLF
TRBV11-1	TRBJ2-2	ASSGEGAWAGELF
TRBV3-1/TRBV3-2	TRBJ2-7	ASSQVKGRGEQY
TRBV6-5	TRBJ1-6	ASSYGDRVDSPLH
TRBV11-3	TRBJ2-3	ASSLDGAPLGTQY
TRBV3-1/TRBV3-2	TRBJ1-2	ASSQDWTGYFYT
TRBV1	TRBJ2-3	TSSHPGGGGDTQY
TRBV5-1	TRBJ2-3	ASSSPQGLTDTQY
TRBV5-4	TRBJ2-4	ASSSVGTGVAIQY
TRBV24-1	TRBJ1-5	ATSDPLQGAGQPQH
TRBV9	TRBJ1-1	ASSASTGLSTEAF